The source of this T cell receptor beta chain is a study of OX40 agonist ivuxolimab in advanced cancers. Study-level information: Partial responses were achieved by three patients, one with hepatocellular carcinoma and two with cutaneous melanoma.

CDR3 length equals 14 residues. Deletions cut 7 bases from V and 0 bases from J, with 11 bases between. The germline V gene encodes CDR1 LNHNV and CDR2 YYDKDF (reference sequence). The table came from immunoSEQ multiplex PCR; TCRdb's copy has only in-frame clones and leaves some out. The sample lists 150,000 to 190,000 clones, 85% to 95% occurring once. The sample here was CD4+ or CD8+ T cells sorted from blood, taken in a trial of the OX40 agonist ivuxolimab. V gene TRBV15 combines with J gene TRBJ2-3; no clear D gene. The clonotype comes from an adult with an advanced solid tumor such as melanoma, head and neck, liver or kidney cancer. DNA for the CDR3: TGTGCCACCAAGGCCGGTGGGAGCACAGATACGCAGTATTTT. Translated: CATKAGGSTDTQYF.